Each of the 5 T cell receptor beta chains below was sequenced from the same sample in a study of early stage breast cancer tumors. Assay used: immunoSEQ multiplex PCR; TCRdb lists only in-frame clones, some missing. The repertoire holds 50,000 to 65,000 clones, with over 80% as singletons. The sequenced sample was blood. All receptors come from a person aged 65-85 years with breast cancer.

This rearrangement joins TRBV7-2 to TRBJ1-4; no definite D call. V was clipped by 2 bases and J by 4 bases, with 2 bases between them. The CDR3 runs 12 residues. Germline assignment: CDR1 SGHTA and CDR2 FQGNSA. The CDR3 loop is CASSLYNEKLFF. In DNA, the CDR3 is TGTGCCAGCAGCTTATATAATGAAAAACTGTTTTTT.

V is TRBV5-4 and J is TRBJ2-3, with 10 bases identical to TRBD1. The V and J ends lost 4 bases and 1 base, in that order; junction bases with no gene match: 15. The length of the CDR3 is 19 residues. Germline loops: CDR1 SGHNT, CDR2 YYREEE (reference sequence). CDR3 protein: CASSPGQGGSSGRTDTQYF. Here the CDR3 DNA reads TGTGCCAGCAGCCCAGGACAGGGGGGATCTAGCGGGCGCACAGATACGCAGTATTTT.

The rearrangement links TRBV6-5 to TRBJ2-3; maybe TRBD1 (6 bases). V gave up 6 bases and J gave up 8 bases, with 12 bases separating them. CDR3 length: 12 residues. The V gene's germline CDR1 is MNHEY and CDR2 SVGAGI. The CDR3 spells CASSRQGGTQYF. The DNA for the CDR3 is TGTGCCAGCAGCCGCCAAGGGGGTACGCAGTATTTT.

With respect to this clone: This same CDR3 is encoded by further DNA sequences in the sample. The chain recombines TRBV9 with TRBJ2-7; 14 bases agree with TRBD2. The V gene end was trimmed by 3 bases and the J gene end by 3 bases; junction bases not matched to a gene: 2. The CDR3 has 15 amino acids. Germline V lookup: CDR1 SGDLS, CDR2 YYNGEE. CDR3 amino acids: CASSAGTSGSYEQYF. The CDR3 DNA reads TGTGCCAGCAGCGCAGGGACTAGCGGGAGCTACGAGCAGTACTTC.

The chain is built from TRBV9 and TRBJ1-5, with D possibly matching TRBD1 (6 bases). V lost 0 bases and J 2 bases, leaving 12 bases between the germline ends. From germline, CDR1 is SGDLS and CDR2 YYNGEE. This CDR3 contains 16 residues. CDR3 in amino acids: CASSVGPGDGNQPQHF. In nucleotides, the CDR3 is TGTGCCAGCAGCGTAGGCCCAGGGGACGGCAATCAGCCCCAGCATTTT.